Listed below are T cell receptor beta chains from one sample, sequenced in a study of shared clonotypes between healthy human individuals. Assay: immunoSEQ multiplex PCR; the TCRdb copy retains only in-frame clones and omits some. The table has 2 million or so clones, over 85% seen once. Material for sequencing was naive CD4+ T cells sorted from blood. These receptors were obtained from a man aged 18 to 29 in good health. Both conserved end residues are part of each CDR3. A D gene is named only where the DNA matches it firmly. The size of a clone is reported for some rows only, either as once, few or many, or as a class for expanded clones.

d_call: TRBD1
j_call: TRBJ1-6
v_call: TRBV5-1
clone_size: NA
cdr3_nt: TGCGCCAGCAGCTTGGAGGGGACAGTTTATTCACCCCTCCACTTT
cdr3_aa: CASSLEGTVYSPLHF

d_call: NA
j_call: TRBJ1-6
v_call: TRBV5-1
clone_size: NA
cdr3_nt: TGCGCCAGCAGCACTGCTGGTGATAATTCACCCCTCCACTTT
cdr3_aa: CASSTAGDNSPLHF

d_call: NA
j_call: TRBJ2-5
v_call: TRBV5-1
clone_size: NA
cdr3_nt: TGCGCCAGCAGCTTGGACAGGCAAGAGACCCAGTACTTC
cdr3_aa: CASSLDRQETQYF

d_call: NA
j_call: TRBJ1-6
v_call: TRBV6-5
clone_size: NA
cdr3_nt: TGTGCCAGCAGTTACTATACGGATTCACCCCTCCACTTT
cdr3_aa: CASSYYTDSPLHF

d_call: NA
j_call: TRBJ2-1
v_call: TRBV7-8
clone_size: NA
cdr3_nt: TGTGCCAGCAGCTTGCTTGGGGACTCCTACAATGAGCAGTTCTTC
cdr3_aa: CASSLLGDSYNEQFF

d_call: NA
j_call: TRBJ2-2
v_call: TRBV5-6
clone_size: NA
cdr3_nt: TGTGCCAGCAGCTTGGACCAGGGGCGAGCCGGGGAGCTGTTTTTT
cdr3_aa: CASSLDQGRAGELFF

d_call: NA
j_call: TRBJ2-1
v_call: TRBV13
clone_size: NA
cdr3_nt: TGTGCCAGCAGCCCGGGTGGTAGCGGATACAATGAGCAGTTCTTC
cdr3_aa: CASSPGGSGYNEQFF

d_call: NA
j_call: TRBJ1-2
v_call: TRBV30
clone_size: NA
cdr3_nt: TGTGCCTGGAGACCTGATACCGGGTTGTATGGCTACACCTTC
cdr3_aa: CAWRPDTGLYGYTF

d_call: NA
j_call: TRBJ2-3
v_call: TRBV10-3
clone_size: NA
cdr3_nt: TGTGCCATCAGTGAGGGGGGGCCTGGCACAGATACGCAGTATTTT
cdr3_aa: CAISEGGPGTDTQYF

d_call: NA
j_call: TRBJ1-2
v_call: TRBV10-3
clone_size: NA
cdr3_nt: TGTGCCATCAGTGAGTCGGAGGCAGCTAACTATGGCTACACCTTC
cdr3_aa: CAISESEAANYGYTF

d_call: NA
j_call: TRBJ2-7
v_call: TRBV7-3
clone_size: NA
cdr3_nt: TGTGCCAGCAGCTTGTCAGCGGGCAGTACCTACGAGCAGTACTTC
cdr3_aa: CASSLSAGSTYEQYF

d_call: NA
j_call: TRBJ1-6
v_call: TRBV6-5
clone_size: NA
cdr3_nt: TGTGCCAGCAGTTACGGGTACAGCTCCTATAATTCACCCCTCCACTTT
cdr3_aa: CASSYGYSSYNSPLHF

d_call: TRBD1
j_call: TRBJ2-7
v_call: TRBV5-6
clone_size: NA
cdr3_nt: TGTGCCAGCAGCTTCCGGGACAGGGTATATCGGGAGCAGTACTTC
cdr3_aa: CASSFRDRVYREQYF

d_call: NA
j_call: TRBJ2-7
v_call: TRBV4-3
clone_size: NA
cdr3_nt: TGCGCCAGCAGCTCGAGCCCGACAGGTCCCTACGAGCAGTACTTC
cdr3_aa: CASSSSPTGPYEQYF

d_call: TRBD2
j_call: TRBJ2-2
v_call: TRBV29-1
clone_size: NA
cdr3_nt: TGCAGCGTTGCGGGACTAGCGGGAGAAGGGAACACCGGGGAGCTGTTTTTT
cdr3_aa: CSVAGLAGEGNTGELFF

d_call: NA
j_call: TRBJ1-1
v_call: TRBV9
clone_size: NA
cdr3_nt: TGTGCCAGCAGCGTAGATGGGAGTTTGAACACTGAAGCTTTCTTT
cdr3_aa: CASSVDGSLNTEAFF

d_call: NA
j_call: TRBJ2-1
v_call: TRBV2
clone_size: NA
cdr3_nt: TGTGCCAGCAGTGTTGGGCAGGCCTACAATGAGCAGTTCTTC
cdr3_aa: CASSVGQAYNEQFF

d_call: NA
j_call: TRBJ1-3
v_call: TRBV4-1
clone_size: NA
cdr3_nt: TGCGCCAGCAGCCACTCTGGAAACACCATATATTTT
cdr3_aa: CASSHSGNTIYF

d_call: NA
j_call: TRBJ2-1
v_call: TRBV5-1
clone_size: once
cdr3_nt: TGCGCCAGCAGCTTGACAGGGCAGCCTGAGCAGTTCTTC
cdr3_aa: CASSLTGQPEQFF

d_call: NA
j_call: TRBJ2-1
v_call: TRBV28
clone_size: NA
cdr3_nt: TGTGCCAGCAGTTTGGGGTTGAGCTCCTACAATGAGCAGTTCTTC
cdr3_aa: CASSLGLSSYNEQFF

d_call: NA
j_call: TRBJ1-6
v_call: TRBV11-3
clone_size: many
cdr3_nt: TGTGCCAGCAGCTTAGGGGGGCCTAATTCACCCCTCCACTTT
cdr3_aa: CASSLGGPNSPLHF

d_call: TRBD1
j_call: TRBJ2-5
v_call: TRBV5-1
clone_size: NA
cdr3_nt: TGCGCCAGCAGCGCATCACAGGGGATTGAGACCCAGTACTTC
cdr3_aa: CASSASQGIETQYF

d_call: TRBD1
j_call: TRBJ2-1
v_call: TRBV11-1
clone_size: NA
cdr3_nt: TGTGCCAGCAGCTTAGCCCCGGGACAGGTTGGGCATGAGCAGTTCTTC
cdr3_aa: CASSLAPGQVGHEQFF

d_call: TRBD1
j_call: TRBJ1-2
v_call: TRBV18
clone_size: NA
cdr3_nt: TGTGCCAGCTCACGCACGACAGGGGACTATAACTATGGCTACACCTTC
cdr3_aa: CASSRTTGDYNYGYTF

d_call: NA
j_call: TRBJ2-1
v_call: TRBV6-5
clone_size: NA
cdr3_nt: TGTGCCAGCAGTTACTACAGCACGGAAGCTTCAGATGAGCAGTTCTTC
cdr3_aa: CASSYYSTEASDEQFF

d_call: TRBD2
j_call: TRBJ2-3
v_call: TRBV30
clone_size: NA
cdr3_nt: TGTGCCTGGAGTAGCCGCCGGACTAGCGGGGGCACAGATACGCAGTATTTT
cdr3_aa: CAWSSRRTSGGTDTQYF

d_call: NA
j_call: TRBJ2-3
v_call: TRBV29-1
clone_size: NA
cdr3_nt: TGCAGCGTTGAGGGGGACTCAGATACGCAGTATTTT
cdr3_aa: CSVEGDSDTQYF

d_call: NA
j_call: TRBJ2-2
v_call: TRBV7-3
clone_size: NA
cdr3_nt: TGTGCCAGCAGCTTAAAGTCAGGGCTGATCGGGGAGCTGTTTTTT
cdr3_aa: CASSLKSGLIGELFF

d_call: NA
j_call: TRBJ2-7
v_call: TRBV29-1
clone_size: NA
cdr3_nt: TGCAGCGCGGGTCGGGACTACGAGCAGTACTTC
cdr3_aa: CSAGRDYEQYF

d_call: TRBD1
j_call: TRBJ1-4
v_call: TRBV7-8
clone_size: NA
cdr3_nt: TGTGCCAGCAGCTTAGATAACAGGGGGTATGCAACTAATGAAAAACTGTTTTTT
cdr3_aa: CASSLDNRGYATNEKLFF

d_call: TRBD1
j_call: TRBJ2-1
v_call: TRBV10-3
clone_size: NA
cdr3_nt: TGTGCCATCAGTGATCTATACCGGGACAGCTACAATGAGCAGTTCTTC
cdr3_aa: CAISDLYRDSYNEQFF